This T cell receptor beta chain was identified in a study of human thymus T cells (dated by TCRdb to the early 2020s). In the study overall: The study used under 10 infant thymus samples plus four related peripheral blood samples to characterize TCR alpha and beta repertoires. The infant donors were roughly 7 to 244 days old, and the cohort included roughly six males and a couple of females. What the authors observed across the whole study: Usage of V and J gene segments appeared to be biased in both the thymic and the peripheral blood repertoires. On average, roughly 800,000 unique TCRB clonotypes were obtained from thymus samples, compared with about 84,000 from blood samples. According to the related research, thymic TCR repertoires were highly overlapping among unrelated individuals.

This clone has only a few counts. What antigen it recognizes has not been identified. Base qualities are not recorded, but no much larger clone differs from it by a single base. TCRB and TCRAD loci were amplified from a standardized quantity of quality-controlled genomic DNA using the immunoSEQ multiplex PCR assay. The V(D)J region was spanned by amplicons of a length sufficient to cover the CDR3 and to identify V and J genes. The amplicons were sequenced on an Illumina platform via the commercial immunoSEQ service. The study's processing was this. Primer bias and sequencing errors were corrected as previously described, and TCRAD and TCRB definitions were based on the IMGT database. Analysis of the repertoires was done with immunoSEQ Analyzer 3.0 and VDJTools and included basic statistics, V/J segment usage, diversity estimates, rarefaction and pairwise overlap. Diversity was estimated with Chao1, ChaoE, Efron-Thisted, Shannon and inverse Simpson indices, and also on datasets down-sampled to the smallest sample. Repertoire overlap was determined by strict matching of CDR3 nucleotide sequence, V gene and J gene, and Jaccard-based multidimensional scaling clustering was applied. Here the immuneACCESS table is served through TCRdb, limited to in-frame sequences with V and J called. Missing clones are a known gap in these copies; in checked studies unresolved V genes cover under half, and the rest lacks a known reason. That table is the source of V, J and clone size, and D and trimming were worked out from the DNA. The sample includes approximately 70,000 clones, with roughly 95% observed a single time. The ten largest account for 0.03% to 0.035% of the sample.

Thymus tissue was collected as surgical resects that were removed during corrective cardiac surgery. The donors were immunologically healthy infants in Finland who had open corrective cardiac surgery for congenital heart defects. Thymocytes were released mechanically from tissue and stored at -70 °C as pellets of roughly 9.5-32 million cells. Genomic DNA was extracted from frozen cell pellets with a QIAsymphony instrument. Inclusive of the bounding cysteine and phenylalanine, the CDR3 is 12 residues long. Only the CDR3 portion is preserved as DNA: 36 bases, with reading frame beginning at the first base. CDR1 and CDR2, per the germline V gene, are KGHSH and LQKENI. The V end loses 2 bases and the J end loses 2 bases, and a stretch of 2 bases separates them.

The chain is made from TRBV18 and TRBJ2-3, with the D gene call left open. This clonotype originated in a girl under three years old with a congenital heart defect but otherwise immunologically healthy. The material sequenced was thymus tissue. At the DNA level, the sequence is TGTGCCAGCTCACCAGACACAGATACGCAGTATTTT. The translation is CASSPDTDTQYF.